These 16 T cell receptor beta chains originate from one sample sequenced in a study of T-cell reconstitution after alpha-beta-depleted transplantation in children. Preparation of the TCRbeta library used unique molecular identifiers. From the PCR reads, TCRdb called clonotypes with MiXCR, one entry per CDR3 protein. This table has 190,000 or so distinct CDR3 sequences, about 6% appearing once. The sequencing used PBMCs, collected before TCRalphabeta/CD19-depleted stem cell transplant. All receptors come from a girl in the first two years of life with combined immunodeficiency, due to receive a stem cell transplant.

In this sample, this clonotype turned up many times. This chain joins TRBV12-3 or TRBV12-4 and TRBJ2-1; tentatively, D is TRBD2 (5 bases). The ends were cut back, 8 bases at V and 4 bases at J, with 12 bases in the middle. The length of the CDR3 is 13 residues. CDR3 residues: CASANGKYNEQFF. The CDR3, as DNA: TGTGCCAGCGCGAACGGGAAGTACAATGAGCAGTTCTTC.

The chain uses TRBV6-5 and TRBJ2-5; no reliable D call. The germline V and J ends were trimmed by 0 bases and 5 bases, with 13 bases remaining between them. The CDR3 totals 15 residues. Germline V CDR1 and CDR2: MNHEY, SVGAGI. The CDR3 loop reads CASSYSDGLPETQYF. CDR3 DNA: TGTGCCAGCAGTTACTCTGACGGCCTGCCGGAGACCCAGTACTTC.

This clonotype showed up many times. The rearrangement links TRBV28 to TRBJ2-2; 7 bases match TRBD1. The CDR3 length is 18 residues. The J segment lost 8 bases and the V segment lost 3 bases, leaving 18 bases of the junction unmatched. CDR1 and CDR2 (germline): MDHEN, SYDVKM. The CDR3 spells CASSLVGGPGTESGELFF. CDR3 nucleotides: TGTGCCAGCAGTTTGGTTGGCGGCCCCGGGACAGAATCTGGGGAGCTGTTTTTT.

This clonotype was recorded many times. V is TRBV20-1 and J is TRBJ2-2; D gene unclear. V was trimmed by 4 bases and J by 8 bases, leaving 2 bases between them. The CDR3 has 9 residues. Germline V gives CDR1 DFQATT, CDR2 SNEGSKA (reference sequence). CDR3 in DNA: TGCAGTGCTAATGGGGAGCTGTTTTTT. This translates into CSANGELFF.

This clonotype has more than one count but fewer than ten. The CDR3 DNA is TGTGCCAGCAGCCAGGAGGACGGGAACACTGAAGCTTTCTTT. It encodes CASSQEDGNTEAFF. The chain employs TRBV4-2 and TRBJ1-1; D is undetermined. Germline V lookup: CDR1 LGHNA, CDR2 YNFKEQ. V was shortened by 3 bases and J by 1 base, with 9 bases between the two germline ends. This CDR3 spans 14 amino acids.

This clonotype was observed at least ten times. The chain has TRBV28 and TRBJ2-7; a weak D match, TRBD1 (5 bases). Per the germline V gene, CDR1 is MDHEN and CDR2 is SYDVKM. This CDR3 is 14 amino acids long. Trimming took 2 bases from V and 3 from J, leaving 11 bases between them. The DNA of the CDR3 is TGTGCCAGCAGTTTAAAGACAGTGGGCTACGAGCAGTACTTC. It is translated as CASSLKTVGYEQYF.

This clonotype appeared many times. The gene calls are TRBV5-1 and TRBJ2-3; 10 bases are a match to TRBD2. With 0 bases clipped from V and 6 bases from J, the junction kept 16 bases outside the gene matches. CDR1 and CDR2 (germline): SGHRS, YFSETQ. This CDR3 comprises 19 residues. The CDR3 spells CASSLAGGQLAGMTDTQYF. The CDR3 region has the DNA TGCGCCAGCAGCTTGGCGGGGGGGCAACTAGCGGGGATGACGGATACGCAGTATTTT.

This clonotype was counted ten times or more. The J gene is TRBJ1-1, the V gene TRBV5-6, with D unclear. The germline V gene encodes CDR1 SGHDT and CDR2 YYEEEE. This CDR3 region has 15 residues. Trimming removed 0 bases at V and 0 bases at J, with 9 bases between. In DNA form, the CDR3 reads TGTGCCAGCAGCTTGGGGGTCTACATGAACACTGAAGCTTTCTTT. Its protein product is CASSLGVYMNTEAFF.

This clonotype was detected ten times or more. The DNA for the CDR3 is TGTGCCAGCAGCTTCTCCGGGGAGGACGAGCAGTACTTC. Protein product: CASSFSGEDEQYF. The chain employs TRBV7-9 and TRBJ2-7, with a tentative D call TRBD2 (6 bases). Trimming took off 3 bases at V and 5 bases at J, with 11 bases between the two ends. The germline gives CDR1 SEHNR, CDR2 FQNEAQ (reference sequence). The CDR3 runs to 13 residues.

This clonotype was observed many times. The CDR3 DNA reads as TGTGCCAGCCGGGGGGGGTATACTGAAGCTTTCTTT. Protein sequence: CASRGGYTEAFF. The chain joins TRBV12-3 or TRBV12-4 to TRBJ1-1; the D gene is possibly TRBD1 (5 bases). This CDR3 has 12 residues. V shed 8 bases and J shed 5 bases, with 12 bases lying between them.

This clonotype came up a few times. V and J are TRBV5-1 and TRBJ2-7; 8 nucleotides align to TRBD2. The V gene's germline CDR1 is SGHRS and CDR2 YFSETQ. Trimming removed 0 bases from V and 3 bases from J; junction bases left unmatched: 5. The CDR3 sequence is 15 residues long. The CDR3, as DNA: TGCGCCAGCAGCTTGGGACTAGCGTCGATCTACGAGCAGTACTTC. Translated: CASSLGLASIYEQYF.

This clonotype was seen many times. The chain combines TRBV12-3 or TRBV12-4 with TRBJ2-3; D remains unclear. The ends were cut back, 7 bases at V and 3 bases at J, with 5 bases in the middle. The CDR3 spans 11 residues. The CDR3 protein is CASMATDTQYF. The CDR3 bases are TGTGCCAGCATGGCTACAGATACGCAGTATTTT.

In this sample, this clonotype turned up many times. The gene calls are TRBV27 and TRBJ2-7; the D is unclear. The CDR3 runs to 14 residues. V lost 3 bases and J lost 7, with 16 bases in between. CDR1 is MNHEY, CDR2 SMNVEV, per germline (reference sequence). The CDR3 sequence is CASSLTSLPTEQYF. The CDR3 coding sequence is TGTGCCAGCAGTTTGACATCCCTCCCGACGGAGCAGTACTTC.

In this sample, this clonotype turned up many times. V usage is TRBV10-3 and J usage is TRBJ2-1; 7 nucleotides align to TRBD2. V was pared by 4 bases and J by 6 bases, with 3 bases of the junction left unmatched. In germline, CDR1 is ENHRY, CDR2 SYGVKD. The CDR3 sequence is 13 residues long. CDR3 protein: CAISAGGLNEQFF. CDR3 DNA: TGTGCCATCAGTGCGGGGGGACTCAATGAGCAGTTCTTC.

This clonotype was counted many times. The genes are TRBV6-1 and TRBJ2-7; 9 positions agree with TRBD2. The germline V gene encodes CDR1 MNHNS and CDR2 SASEGT. The V gene end was trimmed by 6 bases and the J gene end by 5 bases; junction bases not matched to a gene: 5. The CDR3 extends over 13 amino acids. The chain's CDR3 is CASRVGGRDEQYF. CDR3 coding DNA: TGTGCCAGCAGGGTTGGCGGGAGGGACGAGCAGTACTTC.

This clonotype was seen at least ten times. The genes are TRBV28 and TRBJ2-5, with 7 bases lining up with TRBD1. The CDR3 contains 15 residues. Trimming removed 5 bases from V and 5 bases from J; junction bases left unmatched: 11. Germline V gene lookup returns CDR1 MDHEN and CDR2 SYDVKM. The CDR3 region has the DNA TGTGCCAGCAGTATCAGACAGGGCACGCGTGAGACCCAGTACTTC. Encoded protein: CASSIRQGTRETQYF.